Listed here are 23 T cell receptor beta chains from one sample, sequenced in a study of T-cell reconstitution after alpha-beta-depleted transplantation in children. Molecular barcoding with unique molecular identifiers was used for the TCRbeta library. TCRdb redid the calling of the PCR reads with MiXCR, one entry per CDR3 protein. The repertoire has about a million distinct CDR3 sequences, about 29% of them found once; the top ten carry about 28%. The source was PBMCs, mostly from graft donor cells, collected 360 days after TCRalphabeta/CD19-depleted stem cell transplant. Every receptor here comes from a boy younger than two who had a stem cell transplant for SCID, so the T cells may come from the graft donor.

This chain joins TRBV7-6 and TRBJ2-1, with D unresolved. CDR3 size: 12 residues. Between the trimmed V and J ends, which lost 7 bases and 8 bases, there was a span of 12 bases. Germline lookup yields CDR1 SGHVS and CDR2 FNYEAQ. The CDR3 nucleotides are TGTGCCAGCACCGCAAGGCGGCATGAGCAGTTCTTC. As protein: CASTARRHEQFF.

The table lists this clonotype with a few counts. The chain joins TRBV7-8 to TRBJ2-3; 8 nucleotides agree with TRBD1. Germline lookup yields CDR1 SGHVS and CDR2 FQNEAQ. V lost 4 bases, J lost 8 bases, and 14 bases stayed unmatched. There are 16 residues in the CDR3. CDR3 loop: CASSSSRDRIYPTQYF. The DNA of the CDR3 is TGTGCCAGCAGCTCTAGCCGGGACAGGATCTACCCTACGCAGTATTTT.

The V gene is TRBV28, the J gene TRBJ2-7; tentatively, D is TRBD2 (5 bases). This CDR3 spans 16 amino acids. Trimming cost V 4 bases and J 3 bases, with 19 bases left between them. From germline, CDR1 is MDHEN and CDR2 SYDVKM. The CDR3 reads CASSSGWTPKRYEQYF. As DNA, the CDR3 is TGTGCCAGCAGTTCCGGGTGGACTCCCAAGCGCTACGAGCAGTACTTC.

This clonotype was seen a handful of times. The chain has TRBV20-1 and TRBJ1-1; D is unclear. The CDR3 is 12 residues long. Trimming took off 4 bases at V and 6 bases at J, with 12 bases between the two ends. Looked up from germline, CDR1 is DFQATT and CDR2 is SNEGSKA (reference sequence). The CDR3 here is CSAIGERAEAFF. CDR3 DNA: TGCAGTGCTATAGGTGAGAGGGCTGAAGCTTTCTTT.

The V call is TRBV5-6, the J call TRBJ1-2, with a possible D match to TRBD1 (5 bases). Trimming shortened V by 4 bases and J by 5 bases, and 24 bases separated the two germline ends. The CDR3 has 17 amino acids. The V gene's germline CDR1 is SGHDT and CDR2 YYEEEE. The CDR3 is CASSPYGDELPLYGYTF. The CDR3 bases are TGTGCCAGCAGCCCGTACGGGGACGAGCTACCTTTATATGGCTACACCTTC.

J is TRBJ2-7 and V is TRBV7-2; 10 positions match TRBD1. Germline V lookup: CDR1 SGHTA, CDR2 FQGNSA. CDR3 length: 14 residues. J gave up 5 bases and V 5 bases, and 6 bases lay outside the gene matches. The CDR3 DNA is TGTGCCAGCAGCCCGGGGACAGGGGCGGACGAGCAGTACTTC. Its translation is CASSPGTGADEQYF.

This chain links TRBV20-1 with TRBJ2-4; D is unclear. The CDR3 is made up of 13 amino acids. Germline V lookup: CDR1 DFQATT, CDR2 SNEGSKA (reference sequence). The germline V and J ends were trimmed by 2 bases and 0 bases, with 5 bases remaining between them. CDR3 bases: TGCAGTGCTAGATGGATAGCCAAAAACATTCAGTACTTC. Its protein is CSARWIAKNIQYF.

This clonotype was observed a few times. V and J are TRBV6-5 and TRBJ1-1; 12 bases match TRBD1. Germline-derived CDR1 and CDR2 are MNHEY and SVGAGI. CDR3 length equals 15 residues. V was pared by 4 bases and J by 7 bases, with 7 bases of the junction left unmatched. The DNA of the CDR3 is TGTGCCAGCAGTTGGATGGGACAGGGGGCCGGTGAAGCTTTCTTT. It encodes CASSWMGQGAGEAFF.

The table lists this clonotype with a few counts. V and J are TRBV7-9 and TRBJ1-5; D unclear. The CDR3 is 15 residues long. Trimming removed 4 bases at V and 5 bases at J, with 15 bases between. Germline assignment: CDR1 SEHNR and CDR2 FQNEAQ (reference sequence). CDR3 sequence reads: CASSYVGQIDQPQHF. The CDR3 DNA reads TGTGCCAGCAGCTACGTAGGGCAGATCGATCAGCCCCAGCATTTT.

This clonotype has only a few counts. The V gene is TRBV12-5, the J gene TRBJ2-3; D ambiguous. Germline CDR1 LGHNT, CDR2 FRNRAP. V lost 5 bases and J 2 bases, leaving 11 bases between the germline ends. The CDR3 runs to 14 residues. CDR3 in amino acids: CASGAPEFTDTQYF. The CDR3 region has the DNA TGTGCTAGTGGTGCCCCGGAGTTCACAGATACGCAGTATTTT.

This clonotype was seen a few times. The CDR3 DNA sequence: TGTGCCAGCAGTTTATGGATTGGGGTTGGTACCCAGTACTTC. It translates to CASSLWIGVGTQYF. This chain links TRBV27 with TRBJ2-5; D not certain. Germline assignment: CDR1 MNHEY and CDR2 SMNVEV (reference sequence). V was pared by 1 base and J by 8 bases, with 14 bases between. CDR3 size: 14 residues.

The rearrangement joins TRBV5-1 to TRBJ2-5; D is uncertain. Germline lookup yields CDR1 SGHRS and CDR2 YFSETQ. The V end was cut by 0 bases, the J end by 1 base, with 10 bases between. The length of the CDR3 is 15 residues. This CDR3 reads CASSLDNRGQETQYF. Written as DNA, the CDR3 is TGCGCCAGCAGCTTGGACAATCGCGGCCAAGAGACCCAGTACTTC.

This clonotype was counted between two and nine times. V gene TRBV7-2 combines with J gene TRBJ2-3, with D unresolved. V was trimmed by 1 base and J by 0 bases, leaving 11 bases between them. Per germline, CDR1 SGHTA and CDR2 FQGNSA. The CDR3 is 16 residues long. In nucleotides, the CDR3 is TGTGCCAGCAGCTTAGTATGGGCCGCTAGCACAGATACGCAGTATTTT. Translated: CASSLVWAASTDTQYF.

This clonotype was seen more than once but under ten times. The chain joins TRBV5-1 to TRBJ2-7; 8 nucleotides align to TRBD1. After removal of 4 bases from V and 5 bases from J, the junction contained 5 bases not matched to a gene. This CDR3 is 13 amino acids long. Germline assignment: CDR1 SGHRS and CDR2 YFSETQ. CDR3 bases: TGCGCCAGCAGCATCCAGACAGGGGACGAGCAGTACTTC. As protein: CASSIQTGDEQYF. Filled out from reference TRBV5-1 and TRBJ2-7, the complete variable domain reads KAGVTQTPRYLIKTRGQQVTLSCSPISGHRSVSWYQQTPGQGLQFLFEYFSETQRNKGNFPGRFSGRQFSNSRSEMNVSTLELGDSALYLCASSIQTGDEQYFGPGTRLTVT.

This clonotype was seen a handful of times. CDR3 loop: CASSRYTETNTGELFF. The CDR3 nucleotides are TGTGCCAGCAGCCGTTATACGGAGACGAACACCGGGGAGCTGTTTTTT. The V and J genes are TRBV3-1 and TRBJ2-2, with unresolved D. V lost 4 bases to trimming and J lost 0 bases, with 12 bases between them. The CDR3 runs 16 residues. From germline, CDR1 is LGHDT and CDR2 YNNKEL (reference sequence). The full variable domain, its missing parts supplied by reference TRBV3-1 and TRBJ2-2, is DTAVSQTPKYLVTQMGNDKSIKCEQNLGHDTMYWYKQDSKKFLKIMFSYNNKELIINETVPNRFSPKSPDKAHLNLHINSLELGDSAVYFCASSRYTETNTGELFFGEGSRLTVL.

This rearrangement joins TRBV6-5 to TRBJ2-5; D possibly corresponds to TRBD1 (6 bases). Trimming pared 2 bases from V and 7 bases from J, leaving 11 bases between. Germline-derived CDR1 and CDR2 are MNHEY and SVGAGI. The CDR3 contains 13 residues. CDR3 nucleotides: TGTGCCAGCAGTTACCAGGGGCAGGGGACCCAGTACTTC. This codes for CASSYQGQGTQYF.

This chain connects TRBV6-2 or TRBV6-3 to TRBJ2-1, with TRBD2 identical over 8 bases. From germline, CDR1 is MNHEY and CDR2 SVGEGT. The CDR3 length is 15 residues. V shed 6 bases and J 2 bases; nucleotides not matched to a gene: 6. Written as DNA, the CDR3 is TGTGCCAGCAGCCTAGCGGGTAGCCCCTACAATGAGCAGTTCTTC. As protein: CASSLAGSPYNEQFF.

This chain joins TRBV20-1 and TRBJ2-3; 10 bases match TRBD1. The CDR3 sequence is 15 residues long. The J segment lost 2 bases and the V segment lost 6 bases, leaving 8 bases of the junction unmatched. In germline, CDR1 is DFQATT, CDR2 SNEGSKA (reference sequence). The CDR3 DNA reads as TGCAGTGCACAGGGGACAGGGGACCCCACAGATACGCAGTATTTT. This sequence encodes CSAQGTGDPTDTQYF.

The chain joins TRBV4-3 to TRBJ1-4; D may be TRBD1 (6 bases). Germline values: CDR1 LGHNA, CDR2 YSLEER. CDR3 length: 15 amino acids. Trimming took off 3 bases at V and 0 bases at J, with 8 bases between the two ends. Here the CDR3 reads CASSQGAATNEKLFF. The DNA of the CDR3 is TGCGCCAGCAGCCAGGGGGCCGCAACTAATGAAAAACTGTTTTTT.

This clonotype was recorded a few times. The chain carries TRBV20-1 and TRBJ2-3; perhaps TRBD1 as D (7 bases). V lost 3 bases to trimming and J lost 6 bases, with 13 bases between them. CDR3 length: 13 amino acids. Germline loops: CDR1 DFQATT, CDR2 SNEGSKA (reference sequence). The chain's CDR3 is CSASRGAVDTQYF. The CDR3 bases are TGCAGTGCTAGCAGGGGGGCTGTGGATACGCAGTATTTT.

V and J are TRBV12-3 or TRBV12-4 and TRBJ2-3, with 7 bases matching TRBD1. This CDR3 has 14 residues. The V gene end was trimmed by 2 bases and the J gene end by 3 bases; junction bases not matched to a gene: 2. The CDR3 spells CASSLQGVTDTQYF. CDR3 nucleotide sequence: TGTGCCAGCAGTTTACAGGGGGTGACAGATACGCAGTATTTT.

The chain carries TRBV11-1 and TRBJ2-7, with D perhaps TRBD1 (5 bases). Germline-derived CDR1 and CDR2 are SGHAT and FQDESV (reference sequence). The CDR3 is 15 residues long. Between the trimmed V and J ends, which lost 2 bases and 3 bases, there was a span of 14 bases. This CDR3 is CASSLRPGRYYEQYF. The CDR3 DNA follows: TGTGCCAGCAGCTTACGGCCAGGGCGCTACTACGAGCAGTACTTC.

Comments on this clonotype: At one boundary the junction diverges from the germline segment, which might be a read error. The chain carries TRBV7-9 and TRBJ2-5, with TRBD2 as a possible D gene (6 bases). In germline, CDR1 is SEHNR, CDR2 FQNEAQ (reference sequence). This CDR3 is 14 amino acids long. CDR3 in DNA: TGTGCCAGCAGCTTTGCGGGGATCCAAAAGACCCAGTACTTC. It is translated as CASSFAGIQKTQYF.